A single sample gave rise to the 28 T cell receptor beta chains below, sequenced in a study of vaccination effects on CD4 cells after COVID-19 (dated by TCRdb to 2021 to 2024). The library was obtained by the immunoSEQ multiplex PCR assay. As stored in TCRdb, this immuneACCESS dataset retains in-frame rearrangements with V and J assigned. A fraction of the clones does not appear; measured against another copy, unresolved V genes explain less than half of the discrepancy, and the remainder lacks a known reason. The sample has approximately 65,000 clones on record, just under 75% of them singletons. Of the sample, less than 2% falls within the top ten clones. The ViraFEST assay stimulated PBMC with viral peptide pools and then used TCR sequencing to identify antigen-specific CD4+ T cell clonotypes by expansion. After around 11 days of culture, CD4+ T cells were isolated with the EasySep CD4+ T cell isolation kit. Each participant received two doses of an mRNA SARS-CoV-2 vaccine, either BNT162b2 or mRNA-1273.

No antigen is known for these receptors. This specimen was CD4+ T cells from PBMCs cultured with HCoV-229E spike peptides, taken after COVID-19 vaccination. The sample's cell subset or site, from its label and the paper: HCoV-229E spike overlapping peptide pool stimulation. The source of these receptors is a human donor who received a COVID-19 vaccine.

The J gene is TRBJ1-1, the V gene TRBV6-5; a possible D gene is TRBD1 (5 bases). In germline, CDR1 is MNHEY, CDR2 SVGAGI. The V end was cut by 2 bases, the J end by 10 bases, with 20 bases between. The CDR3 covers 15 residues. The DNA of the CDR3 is TGTGCCAGCAGTTACGGGGACGCGAGGGGTGCTGGAGCTTTCTTT. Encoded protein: CASSYGDARGAGAFF.

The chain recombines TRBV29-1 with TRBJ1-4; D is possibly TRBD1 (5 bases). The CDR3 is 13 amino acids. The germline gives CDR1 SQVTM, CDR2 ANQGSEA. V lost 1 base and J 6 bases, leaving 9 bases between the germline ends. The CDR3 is CSVEGGADEKLFF. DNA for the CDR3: TGCAGCGTTGAAGGTGGGGCCGATGAAAAACTGTTTTTT.

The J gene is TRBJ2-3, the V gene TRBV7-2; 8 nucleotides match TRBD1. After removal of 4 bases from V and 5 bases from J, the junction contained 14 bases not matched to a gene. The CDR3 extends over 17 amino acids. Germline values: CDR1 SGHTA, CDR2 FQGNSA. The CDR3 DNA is TGTGCCAGCAGCTCCGAGGGAAGGACAGGGAAGGGAGATACGCAGTATTTT. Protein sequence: CASSSEGRTGKGDTQYF.

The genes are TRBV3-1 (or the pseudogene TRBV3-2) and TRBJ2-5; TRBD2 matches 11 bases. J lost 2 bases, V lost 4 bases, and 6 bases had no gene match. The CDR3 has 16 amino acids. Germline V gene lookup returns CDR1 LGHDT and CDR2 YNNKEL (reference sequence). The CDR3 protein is CASSPRLAGRQETQYF. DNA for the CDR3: TGTGCCAGCAGCCCCAGACTAGCGGGGCGTCAAGAGACCCAGTACTTC.

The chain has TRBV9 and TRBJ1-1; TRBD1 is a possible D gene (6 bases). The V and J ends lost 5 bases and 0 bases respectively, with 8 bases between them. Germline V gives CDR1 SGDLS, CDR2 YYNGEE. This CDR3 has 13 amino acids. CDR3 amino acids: CASSTGMNTEAFF. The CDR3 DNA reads TGTGCCAGCAGTACAGGGATGAACACTGAAGCTTTCTTT.

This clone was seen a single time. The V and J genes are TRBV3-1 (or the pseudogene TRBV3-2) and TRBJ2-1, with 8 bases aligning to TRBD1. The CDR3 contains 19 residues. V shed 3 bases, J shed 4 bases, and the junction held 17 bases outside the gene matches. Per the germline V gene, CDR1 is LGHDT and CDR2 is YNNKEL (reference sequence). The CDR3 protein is CASSHRIFQGARNYNEQFF. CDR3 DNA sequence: TGTGCCAGCAGCCATCGCATCTTTCAGGGGGCCAGGAATTACAATGAGCAGTTCTTC.

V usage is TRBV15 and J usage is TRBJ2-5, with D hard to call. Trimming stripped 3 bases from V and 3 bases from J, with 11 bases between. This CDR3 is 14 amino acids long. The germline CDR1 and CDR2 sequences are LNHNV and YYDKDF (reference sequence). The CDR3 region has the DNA TGTGCCACCAGCAGTCGTCGGACGGAAGAGACCCAGTACTTC. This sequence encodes CATSSRRTEETQYF.

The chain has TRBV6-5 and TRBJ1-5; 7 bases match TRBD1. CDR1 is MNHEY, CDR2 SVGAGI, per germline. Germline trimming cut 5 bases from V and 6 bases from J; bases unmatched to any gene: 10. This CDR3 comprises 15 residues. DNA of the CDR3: TGTGCCAGCAGTCTATTCGACAGGGACACTCAGCCCCAGCATTTT. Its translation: CASSLFDRDTQPQHF.

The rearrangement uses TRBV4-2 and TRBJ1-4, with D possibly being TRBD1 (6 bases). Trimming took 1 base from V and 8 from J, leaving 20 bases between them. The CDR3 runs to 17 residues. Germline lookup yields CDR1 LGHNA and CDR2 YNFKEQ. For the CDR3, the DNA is TGTGCCAGCAGCCAAGGGGCAGGGGCCTCCTTAGGGGAAAAACTGTTTTTT. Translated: CASSQGAGASLGEKLFF.

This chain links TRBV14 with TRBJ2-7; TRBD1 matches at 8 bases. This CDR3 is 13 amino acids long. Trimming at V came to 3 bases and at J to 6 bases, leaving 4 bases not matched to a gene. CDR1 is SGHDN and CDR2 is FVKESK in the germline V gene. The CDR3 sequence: CASSHRTGIEQYV. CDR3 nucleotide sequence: TGTGCCAGCAGCCACCGGACAGGGATCGAGCAGTACGTC.

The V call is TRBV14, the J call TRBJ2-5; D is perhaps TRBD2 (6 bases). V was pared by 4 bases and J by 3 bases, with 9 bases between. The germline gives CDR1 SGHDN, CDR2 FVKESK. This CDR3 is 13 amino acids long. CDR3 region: CASSLGLKETQYF. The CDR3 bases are TGTGCCAGCAGCCTCGGACTAAAAGAGACCCAGTACTTC.

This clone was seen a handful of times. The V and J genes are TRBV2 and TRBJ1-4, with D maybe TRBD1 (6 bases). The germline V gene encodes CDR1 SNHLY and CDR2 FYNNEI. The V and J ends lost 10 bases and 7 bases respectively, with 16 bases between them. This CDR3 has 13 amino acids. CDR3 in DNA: TGTGCCACAAACAGGGAGGATAGTGAAAAACTGTTTTTT. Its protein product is CATNREDSEKLFF.

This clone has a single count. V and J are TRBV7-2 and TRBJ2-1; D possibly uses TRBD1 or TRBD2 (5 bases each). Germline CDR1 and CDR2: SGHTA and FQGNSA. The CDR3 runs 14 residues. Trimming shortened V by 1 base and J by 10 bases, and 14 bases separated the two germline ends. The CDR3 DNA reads TGTGCCAGCAGCTTAGTCGGGACCGCTCTCGAGCAGTTCTTC. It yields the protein CASSLVGTALEQFF.

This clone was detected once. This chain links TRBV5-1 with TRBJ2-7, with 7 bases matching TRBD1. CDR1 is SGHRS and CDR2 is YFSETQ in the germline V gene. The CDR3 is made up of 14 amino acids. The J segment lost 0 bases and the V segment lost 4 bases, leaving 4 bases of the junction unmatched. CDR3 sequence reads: CASSPWDSSYEQYV. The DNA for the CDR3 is TGCGCCAGCAGCCCATGGGACAGCTCCTACGAGCAGTACGTC.

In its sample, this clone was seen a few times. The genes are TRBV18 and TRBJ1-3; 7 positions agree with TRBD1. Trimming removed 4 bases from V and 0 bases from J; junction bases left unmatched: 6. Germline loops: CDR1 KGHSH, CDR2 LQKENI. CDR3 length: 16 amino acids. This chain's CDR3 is CASSHGQAFSGNTIYF. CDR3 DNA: TGTGCCAGCTCACATGGACAGGCTTTCTCTGGAAACACCATATATTTT.

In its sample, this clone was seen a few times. The CDR3 bases are TGTGCCAGCAGTGGAACAGGTGACACTGAAGCTTTCTTT. Translated, it gives CASSGTGDTEAFF. The genes are TRBV2 and TRBJ1-1; D possibly corresponds to TRBD1 (5 bases). V gave up 4 bases and J gave up 3 bases, with 9 bases separating them. CDR3 length equals 13 residues. Germline V gene data show CDR1 as SNHLY and CDR2 as FYNNEI. The full variable domain, completed using reference TRBV2 and TRBJ1-1, is EPEVTQTPSHQVTQMGQEVILRCVPISNHLYFYWYRQILGQKVEFLVSFYNNEISEKSEIFDDQFSVERPDGSNFTLKIRSTKLEDSAMYFCASSGTGDTEAFFGQGTRLTVV.

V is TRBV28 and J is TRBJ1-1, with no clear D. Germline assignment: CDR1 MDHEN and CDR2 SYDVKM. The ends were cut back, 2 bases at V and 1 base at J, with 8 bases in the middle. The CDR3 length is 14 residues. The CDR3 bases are TGTGCCAGCAGTTTACACACCCAGAACACTGAAGCTTTCTTT. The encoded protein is CASSLHTQNTEAFF.

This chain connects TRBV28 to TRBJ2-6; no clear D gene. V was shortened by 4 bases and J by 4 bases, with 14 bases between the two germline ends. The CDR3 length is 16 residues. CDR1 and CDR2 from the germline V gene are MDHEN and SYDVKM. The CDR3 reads CASSSGRLIGANVLTF. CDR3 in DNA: TGTGCCAGCAGTTCGGGCAGGTTAATAGGGGCCAACGTCCTGACTTTC.

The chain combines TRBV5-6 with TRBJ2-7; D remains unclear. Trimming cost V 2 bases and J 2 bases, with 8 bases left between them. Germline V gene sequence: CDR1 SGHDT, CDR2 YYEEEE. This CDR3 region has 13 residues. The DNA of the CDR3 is TGTGCCAGCAGCTTAGGAAGTACCTACGAGCAGTACGTC. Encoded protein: CASSLGSTYEQYV.

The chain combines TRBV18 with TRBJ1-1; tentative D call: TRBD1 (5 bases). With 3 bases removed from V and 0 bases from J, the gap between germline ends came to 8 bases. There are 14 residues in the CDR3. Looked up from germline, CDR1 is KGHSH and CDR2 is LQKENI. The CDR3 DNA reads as TGTGCCAGCTCACCCGGGGCGCTGAACACTGAAGCTTTCTTT. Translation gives CASSPGALNTEAFF.

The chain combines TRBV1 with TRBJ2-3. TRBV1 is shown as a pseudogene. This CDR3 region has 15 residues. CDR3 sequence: CTSSQGGGSTDTQYF. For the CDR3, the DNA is TGCACCAGCAGCCAAGGTGGGGGTTCCACAGATACGCAGTATTTT.

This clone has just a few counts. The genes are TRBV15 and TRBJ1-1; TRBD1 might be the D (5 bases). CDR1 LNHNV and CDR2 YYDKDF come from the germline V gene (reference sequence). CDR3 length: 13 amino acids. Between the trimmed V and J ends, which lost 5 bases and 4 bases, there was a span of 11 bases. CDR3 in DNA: TGTGCCACCAGCGGGGCAGGCCGCACTGAAGCTTTCTTT. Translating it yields CATSGAGRTEAFF.

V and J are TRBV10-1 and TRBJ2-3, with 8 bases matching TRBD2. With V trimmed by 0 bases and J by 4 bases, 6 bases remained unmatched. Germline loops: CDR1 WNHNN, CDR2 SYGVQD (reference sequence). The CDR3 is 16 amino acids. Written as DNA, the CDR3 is TGCGCCAGCAGTGAGTCTGCCCGGGGGGGATCAGATACGCAGTATTTT. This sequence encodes CASSESARGGSDTQYF.

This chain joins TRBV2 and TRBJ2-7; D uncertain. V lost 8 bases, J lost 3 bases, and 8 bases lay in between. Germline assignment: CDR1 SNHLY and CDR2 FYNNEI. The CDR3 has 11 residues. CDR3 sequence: CASGTSYEQYV. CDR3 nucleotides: TGTGCCAGCGGCACGAGCTACGAGCAGTACGTC.

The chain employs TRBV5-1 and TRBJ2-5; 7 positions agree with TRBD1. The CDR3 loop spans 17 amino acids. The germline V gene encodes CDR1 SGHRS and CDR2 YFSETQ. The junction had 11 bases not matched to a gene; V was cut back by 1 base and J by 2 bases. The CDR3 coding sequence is TGCGCCAGCAGCTTGATGGGACAGACTATGTTTCAAGAGACCCAGTACTTC. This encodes CASSLMGQTMFQETQYF.

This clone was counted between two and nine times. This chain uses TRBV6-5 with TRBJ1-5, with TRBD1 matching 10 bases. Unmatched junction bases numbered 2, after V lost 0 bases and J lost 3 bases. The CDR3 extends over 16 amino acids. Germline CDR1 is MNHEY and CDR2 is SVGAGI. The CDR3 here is CASSYSGTGDNQPQHF. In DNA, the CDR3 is TGTGCCAGCAGTTACTCTGGGACAGGGGACAATCAGCCCCAGCATTTT.

The chain's CDR3 is CASSLAGAGGNTIYF. CDR3 bases: TGTGCCAGCAGCTTGGCGGGGGCTGGAGGAAACACCATATATTTT. The V call is TRBV7-9, the J call TRBJ1-3; D perhaps matches TRBD1 (6 bases). Germline V gene sequence: CDR1 SEHNR, CDR2 FQNEAQ (reference sequence). The germline V and J ends were trimmed by 3 bases and 4 bases, with 13 bases remaining between them. The CDR3 spans 15 residues.

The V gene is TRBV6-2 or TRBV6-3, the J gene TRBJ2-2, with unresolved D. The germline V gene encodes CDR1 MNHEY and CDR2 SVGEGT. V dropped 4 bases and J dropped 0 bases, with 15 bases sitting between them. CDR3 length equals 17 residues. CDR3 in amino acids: CASSSRPGNPNTGELFF. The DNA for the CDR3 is TGTGCCAGCAGTTCGAGGCCTGGCAATCCGAACACCGGGGAGCTGTTTTTT.